This T cell receptor (beta chain) is from a study of blood T cells in healthy people across ages. The study's findings and limits: The donors' CMV status was not determined, possibly confounding changes in expanded clonotypes.

V shed 5 bases and J 6 bases; nucleotides not matched to a gene: 10. Germline loops: CDR1 SGHTA, CDR2 FQGTGA. CDR3 length equals 15 residues. A note on this clonotype: Its matching antigen is unknown.

Together with a sample-barcoded 5' primer, a J-beta primer mix was included in a second PCR lasting about 6 to 11 cycles. The template-switch adaptor was a 5' adaptor with 12 random nucleotides. It tagged each cDNA molecule. In TCRdb, the 5' RACE reads were re-called with MiXCR into one record per CDR3 protein. The sample includes roughly 730,000 distinct CDR3 sequences, about 61% seen only once; the top ten take about a quarter. The people who gave samples were healthy Caucasians from Russia, aged roughly 6 to 100. Per individual sample, total RNA of at least 5.5 micrograms was extracted. This receptor was identified in a middle-aged man in good health. The chain uses TRBV7-3 and TRBJ2-3; 8 positions agree with TRBD2. Sequenced sample: blood. The chain's CDR3 is CASSPLAGGADTQYF. CDR3 nucleotide sequence: TGTGCCAGCAGCCCCCTGGCGGGGGGCGCCGATACGCAGTATTTT.